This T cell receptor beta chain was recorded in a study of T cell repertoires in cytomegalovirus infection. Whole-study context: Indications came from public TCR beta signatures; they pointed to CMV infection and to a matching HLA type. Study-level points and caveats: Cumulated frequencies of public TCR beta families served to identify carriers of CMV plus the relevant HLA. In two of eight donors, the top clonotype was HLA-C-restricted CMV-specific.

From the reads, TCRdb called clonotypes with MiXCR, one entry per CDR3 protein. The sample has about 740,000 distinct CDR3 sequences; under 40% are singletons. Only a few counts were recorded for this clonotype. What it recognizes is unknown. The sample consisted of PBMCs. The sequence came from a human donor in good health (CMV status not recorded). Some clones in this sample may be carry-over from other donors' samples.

DNA of the CDR3: TGTGCCAGCAGTCCCCAGGGGACTAGCGGGCTTCAAGAGACCCAGTACTTC. This translates into CASSPQGTSGLQETQYF. This chain uses TRBV5-6 with TRBJ2-5; TRBD2 agrees at 12 bases. From germline, CDR1 is SGHDT and CDR2 YYEEEE. The CDR3 has 17 residues. Trimming removed 5 bases from V and 2 bases from J; junction bases left unmatched: 10.